These 4 T cell receptor beta chains were sequenced from one sample in a study of blood T cell repertoires in COVID-19. Assay: immunoSEQ multiplex PCR; the TCRdb copy retains only in-frame clones and omits some. The sample lists approximately 210,000 clones; about nine tenths were seen once. Sequenced sample: PBMCs or T cells enriched from blood (not recorded which). All receptors derive from a man under 40 in a cohort exposed to, infected with or recovered from COVID-19 (not recorded which).

The V call is TRBV9, the J call TRBJ2-3, with 8 bases that match TRBD2. Germline values: CDR1 SGDLS, CDR2 YYNGEE. Germline trimming cut 2 bases from V and 0 bases from J; bases unmatched to any gene: 5. This CDR3 is 16 amino acids long. CDR3 sequence reads: CASSVDSGSSTDTQYF. The CDR3 DNA reads as TGTGCCAGCAGCGTTGACAGCGGGAGTAGCACAGATACGCAGTATTTT.

The chain combines TRBV29-1 with TRBJ2-1; 8 bases align to TRBD1. This CDR3 is 12 amino acids long. The germline CDR1 and CDR2 sequences are SQVTM and ANQGSEA. Germline trimming cut 6 bases from V and 6 bases from J; bases unmatched to any gene: 4. In DNA form, the CDR3 reads TGCAGCGTCTCGGACAGGGCCAATGAGCAGTTCTTC. Translating it yields CSVSDRANEQFF.

The chain uses TRBV10-3 and TRBJ2-1; 7 bases match TRBD1. The germline CDR1 and CDR2 sequences are ENHRY and SYGVKD. V gave up 3 bases and J gave up 4 bases; unmatched junction bases: 9. The CDR3 length is 16 residues. The DNA for the CDR3 is TGTGCCATCAGTGACCCGAAAGACAGGGTGTACAATGAGCAGTTCTTC. Translating gives CAISDPKDRVYNEQFF.

The V and J genes are TRBV19 and TRBJ2-7, with 11 nucleotides matching TRBD2. The CDR3 covers 14 residues. Trimming took 5 bases from V and 4 from J; bases not matched to a gene: 4. The germline gives CDR1 LNHDA, CDR2 SQIVND (reference sequence). The CDR3 DNA follows: TGTGCCAGTAGTCCGGGACTAGCGGTTTACGAGCAGTACTTC. Translating it yields CASSPGLAVYEQYF.